This T cell receptor beta chain was captured by sequencing in a study of PD-L1 blockade in urothelial cancer. The CDR3 covers 14 residues. Germline V lookup: CDR1 SQVTM, CDR2 ANQGSEA. Losses at the gene ends were 4 bases for V and 2 bases for J; bases not matched to a gene: 4. Using immunoSEQ multiplex PCR, the repertoire was profiled, and TCRdb retains in-frame clones only, with some absent. The sample has approximately 51,000 clones, 86% seen once; the top ten hold 15% to 20%. The chain uses TRBV29-1 and TRBJ2-2; 7 nucleotides match TRBD1. The specimen comprised PBMCs, sampled around atezolizumab (anti-PD-L1) treatment. This TCR was recovered from a man in his sixties with urothelial cancer. The CDR3 nucleotides are TGCAGCGTTGCTAGGGGGCCAAACACCGGGGAGCTGTTTTTT. This encodes CSVARGPNTGELFF.